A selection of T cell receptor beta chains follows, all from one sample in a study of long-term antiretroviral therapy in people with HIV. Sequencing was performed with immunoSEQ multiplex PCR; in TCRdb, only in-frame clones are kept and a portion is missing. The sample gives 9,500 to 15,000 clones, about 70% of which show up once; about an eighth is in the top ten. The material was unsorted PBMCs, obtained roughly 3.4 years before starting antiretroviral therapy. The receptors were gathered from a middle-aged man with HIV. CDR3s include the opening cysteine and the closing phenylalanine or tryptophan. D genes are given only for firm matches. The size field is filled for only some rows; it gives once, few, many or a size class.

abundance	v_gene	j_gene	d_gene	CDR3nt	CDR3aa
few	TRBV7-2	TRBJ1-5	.	TGTGCCAGCAGCTTAGGAGGGTATCAATCTCAGCCCCAGCATTTT	CASSLGGYQSQPQHF
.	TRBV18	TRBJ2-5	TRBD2	TGTGCCAGCTCACCACTCCCGGGAGGCACGGAGACCCAGTACTTC	CASSPLPGGTETQYF
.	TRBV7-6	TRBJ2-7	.	TGTGCCAGCAGACACGACGAGCAGGGGAACTACGAGCAGTACTTC	CASRHDEQGNYEQYF
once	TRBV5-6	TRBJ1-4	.	TGTGCCAGCAGCTCTCCGGGATTAGGACAGTATAATGAAAAACTGTTTTTT	CASSSPGLGQYNEKLFF
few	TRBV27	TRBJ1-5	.	TGTGCCAGCAGTTTACAGGGTGGGAATCAGCCCCAGCATTTT	CASSLQGGNQPQHF
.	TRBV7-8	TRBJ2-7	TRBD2	TGTGCCAGCAGCTCCCCTAGCGGATCCTACGAGCAGTACTTC	CASSSPSGSYEQYF
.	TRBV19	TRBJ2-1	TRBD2	TGTGCCAGTAGTAAAACTAGCGGACCTTCCTACAATGAGCAGTTCTTC	CASSKTSGPSYNEQFF
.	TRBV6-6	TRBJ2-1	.	TGTGCCAGCAGTGACACAGGAGACAGTTACAATGAGCAGTTCTTC	CASSDTGDSYNEQFF
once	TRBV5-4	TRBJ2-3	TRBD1	TGTGCCAGCAGCCGGCGGGACAGGGACATAGATACGCAGTATTTT	CASSRRDRDIDTQYF
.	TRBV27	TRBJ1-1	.	TGTGCCAGCAGTCATTACAGCGCCGAGAACACTGAAGCTTTCTTT	CASSHYSAENTEAFF
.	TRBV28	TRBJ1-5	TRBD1	TGTGCCAGCAGCGGTGGCCTGGACAGGAGAGATCAGCCCCAGCATTTT	CASSGGLDRRDQPQHF
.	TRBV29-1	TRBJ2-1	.	TGCAGCGTCACTTTGAATGAGCAGTTCTTC	CSVTLNEQFF
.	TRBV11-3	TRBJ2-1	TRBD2	TGTGCCAGCAGCTTCAGGGGACTAGCGGGAGGTAATGAGCAGTTCTTC	CASSFRGLAGGNEQFF
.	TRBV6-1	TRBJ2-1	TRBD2	TGTGCCAGCAGTGGAGCGGGAATGGCCTACAATGAGCAGTTCTTC	CASSGAGMAYNEQFF
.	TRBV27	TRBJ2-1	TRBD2	TGTGCCAGCAGTCCCCTTTTTGCGGGAGAGGATGAGCAGTTCTTC	CASSPLFAGEDEQFF
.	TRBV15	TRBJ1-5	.	TGTGCCACCAGCAGAGATCTTAATAGCAATCAGCCCCAGCATTTT	CATSRDLNSNQPQHF
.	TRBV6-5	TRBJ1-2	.	TGTGCCAGCAGTTATCCCGGAAACTATGGCTACACCTTC	CASSYPGNYGYTF
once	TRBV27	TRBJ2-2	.	TGTGCCAGCAGTTTAGAGAACACCGGGGAGCTGTTTTTT	CASSLENTGELFF
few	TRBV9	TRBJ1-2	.	TGTGCCAGCAGCGTAGGTGCCAGGGGAGGTGGCTACACCTTC	CASSVGARGGGYTF
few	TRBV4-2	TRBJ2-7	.	TGTGCCAGCAGCCAAGATAGCGACTCCTACGAGCAGTACTTC	CASSQDSDSYEQYF
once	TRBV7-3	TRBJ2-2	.	TGTGCCAGCAGCTTTCGGGATGCAACCGGGGAGCTGTTTTTT	CASSFRDATGELFF
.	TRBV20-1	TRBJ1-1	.	TGCAGTGCCGAGGGGAACACTGAAGCTTTCTTT	CSAEGNTEAFF
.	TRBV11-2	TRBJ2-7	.	TGTGCCAGCAGCGTGGACGGCACCTACGAGCAGTACTTC	CASSVDGTYEQYF
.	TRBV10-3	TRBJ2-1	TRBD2	TGTGCCATCAGTGAGTCTTTGTCGTCTAGCGGGAGCTCTTTCGATGAGCAGTTCTTC	CAISESLSSSGSSFDEQFF
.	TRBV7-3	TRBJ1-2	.	TGTGCCAGCAGCTACGGCGGCTATGGCTACACCTTC	CASSYGGYGYTF
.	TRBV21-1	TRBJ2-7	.	TGTGCCAGCAGCAAAATCAGCGGGAGGTACGAGCAGTACTTC	CASSKISGRYEQYF
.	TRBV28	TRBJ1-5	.	TGTGCCAGCAGTATGGGGGCCGGGGAGAATCAGCCCCAGCATTTT	CASSMGAGENQPQHF
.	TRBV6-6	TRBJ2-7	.	TGTGCCAGCTATCAATCCTACGAGCAGTACTTC	CASYQSYEQYF
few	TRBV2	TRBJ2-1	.	TGTGCCAGCAGTTACAGGGAATATGAGCAGTTCTTC	CASSYREYEQFF
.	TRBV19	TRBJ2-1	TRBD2	TGTGCCAGTACTCCGGACGGAGCGGGAGCGGTTGAGCAGTTCTTC	CASTPDGAGAVEQFF
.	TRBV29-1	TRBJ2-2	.	TGCAGCGTTGACGGGGGTTGGACCGGGGAGCTGTTTTTT	CSVDGGWTGELFF
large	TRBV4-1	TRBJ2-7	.	TGCGCCAGCAGCCAAGATCCCGACATGGACTCCTACGAGCAGTACTTC	CASSQDPDMDSYEQYF
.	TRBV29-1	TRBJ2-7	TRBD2	TGCAGCGTTGTAGGGGCGGGAGTATCCTACGAGCAGTACTTC	CSVVGAGVSYEQYF
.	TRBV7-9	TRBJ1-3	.	TGTGCCAGCAGCTGGGCCCAGAACTCTGGAAACACCATATATTTT	CASSWAQNSGNTIYF
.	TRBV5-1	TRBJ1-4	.	TGCGCCAGCAGCTCGGGACAACACACAACTAATGAAAAACTGTTTTTT	CASSSGQHTTNEKLFF
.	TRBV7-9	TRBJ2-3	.	TGTGCCAGCAGTTTAAGTATTAGTCCTAGCACAGATACGCAGTATTTT	CASSLSISPSTDTQYF
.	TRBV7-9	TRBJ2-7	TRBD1	TGTGCCAGCAGCTCAGACGAGACAGGGAGCGACAATGAGCAGTACTTC	CASSSDETGSDNEQYF
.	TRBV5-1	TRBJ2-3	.	TGCGCCAGCAGCAGGGTTTCTAGCACAGATACGCAGTATTTT	CASSRVSSTDTQYF
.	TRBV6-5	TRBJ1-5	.	TGTGCCAGCAGTTACGACCACAATCAGCCCCAGCATTTT	CASSYDHNQPQHF